One sample yielded the 31 T cell receptor beta chains listed below, sequenced in a study of blood T cell repertoires in COVID-19. TCRdb's copy holds only in-frame clones and misses some; the assay was immunoSEQ multiplex PCR. The sample contains roughly 180,000 clones, more than 65% of which appear only once. Sequences were obtained from peripheral blood. Receptors were obtained from a woman aged 55-75 years with COVID-19, enrolled during active disease.

The J gene is TRBJ2-7, the V gene TRBV10-2, with a possible D match to TRBD1 (5 bases). Trimming took off 9 bases at V and 3 bases at J, with 15 bases between the two ends. Germline assignment: CDR1 WSHSY and CDR2 SAAADI. This CDR3 contains 13 residues. DNA for the CDR3: TGCGCCAGTTCCCAGGGAACGGGCTACGAGCAGTACTTC. It translates to CASSQGTGYEQYF.

This sequence joins TRBV2 and TRBJ1-2; weak D call: TRBD1 (5 bases). The CDR3 is made up of 14 amino acids. CDR1 and CDR2 (germline): SNHLY, FYNNEI. The V end lost 8 bases, the J end lost 4 bases, and 17 bases lay between the germline ends. The CDR3 sequence is CASLIGGRVYGYTF. CDR3 coding DNA: TGTGCCAGCTTAATAGGCGGCAGGGTCTATGGCTACACCTTC.

The sample holds one count of this clone. V is TRBV11-2 and J is TRBJ2-1; 10 bases align to TRBD2. Germline V gene sequence: CDR1 SGHAT, CDR2 FQNNGV. V lost 2 bases to trimming and J lost 9 bases; unmatched junction nucleotides: 7. The CDR3 sequence is 15 residues long. CDR3 nucleotides: TGTGCCAGCAGCTTACGGGGGCTAGCGGGAGTTGAGCAGTTCTTC. This gives the protein CASSLRGLAGVEQFF. Based on the CDR3 plus reference TRBV11-2 and TRBJ2-1, the full variable domain is EAGVAQSPRYKIIEKRQSVAFWCNPISGHATLYWYQQILGQGPKLLIQFQNNGVVDDSQLPKDRFSAERLKGVDSTLKIQPAKLEDSAVYLCASSLRGLAGVEQFFGPGTRLTVL.

This sequence joins TRBV2 and TRBJ2-1, with D possibly TRBD1 on 5 matching bases. CDR1 and CDR2 from the germline V gene are SNHLY and FYNNEI. The CDR3 is 13 residues long. The V gene lost 4 bases and the J gene lost 5 bases, with 9 bases spanning the gap. CDR3 coding DNA: TGTGCCAGCAGTGTAGGGGCTAACAATGAGCAGTTCTTC. This codes for CASSVGANNEQFF.

The chain employs TRBV10-3 and TRBJ1-1; D is unresolved. Germline CDR1 is ENHRY and CDR2 is SYGVKD. V was shortened by 6 bases and J by 4 bases, with 12 bases between the two germline ends. This CDR3 has 13 amino acids. CDR3 sequence reads: CAISPEVGTEAFF. Written as DNA, the CDR3 is TGTGCCATCAGCCCGGAGGTTGGCACTGAAGCTTTCTTT.

The rearrangement links TRBV28 to TRBJ2-3, with TRBD2 matching 11 bases. Germline lookup yields CDR1 MDHEN and CDR2 SYDVKM. CDR3 length: 16 residues. With 3 bases clipped from V and 3 bases from J, the junction kept 5 bases outside the gene matches. CDR3 sequence reads: CASSFFSSGRTDTQYF. The CDR3 bases are TGTGCCAGCAGTTTCTTCTCTAGCGGGAGGACAGATACGCAGTATTTT.

A word on this clone: At the DNA level, this CDR3 is encoded by other sequences in the same sample as well. This sequence joins TRBV19 and TRBJ1-1, with 8 bases identical to TRBD1. V trimming: 5 bases; J trimming: 1 base; junction bases outside the gene matches: 0. The CDR3 length is 13 residues. Germline CDR1 and CDR2: LNHDA and SQIVND (reference sequence). CDR3 DNA: TGTGCCAGTAGTGACAGGGGGAACACTGAAGCTTTCTTT. It encodes CASSDRGNTEAFF.

The chain is built from TRBV14 and TRBJ1-2; weak D call: TRBD1 (5 bases). The CDR3 has 14 amino acids. V lost 5 bases and J 4 bases, leaving 14 bases between the germline ends. Per the germline V gene, CDR1 is SGHDN and CDR2 is FVKESK. Here the CDR3 reads CASSKVGDFYGYTF. DNA for the CDR3: TGTGCCAGCAGCAAGGTGGGGGACTTCTATGGCTACACCTTC. The full variable domain, with the rest looked up from reference TRBV14 and TRBJ1-2, is EAGVTQFPSHSVIEKGQTVTLRCDPISGHDNLYWYRRVMGKEIKFLLHFVKESKQDESGMPNNRFLAERTGGTYSTLKVQPAELEDSGVYFCASSKVGDFYGYTFGSGTRLTVV.

The genes are TRBV7-9 and TRBJ1-1, with D unclear. Germline-derived CDR1 and CDR2 are SEHNR and FQNEAQ (reference sequence). V was pared by 6 bases and J by 3 bases, with 14 bases between. CDR3 length: 14 residues. The CDR3 DNA reads TGTGCCAGCAGGCATAGAAACTTGGACACTGAAGCTTTCTTT. The encoded protein is CASRHRNLDTEAFF.

This chain joins TRBV29-1 and TRBJ2-1; weak D call: TRBD2 (6 bases). With 8 bases removed from V and 7 bases from J, the gap between germline ends came to 9 bases. The germline gives CDR1 SQVTM, CDR2 ANQGSEA. This CDR3 region has 10 residues. The CDR3: CSRRDNEQFF. DNA of the CDR3: TGCAGCCGGAGGGATAATGAGCAGTTCTTC.

This rearrangement joins TRBV5-1 to TRBJ1-1, with 7 bases matching TRBD1. The V gene end was trimmed by 3 bases and the J gene end by 11 bases; junction bases not matched to a gene: 10. Germline V gene lookup returns CDR1 SGHRS and CDR2 YFSETQ. The CDR3 spans 13 residues. This CDR3 reads CASSSDRSSRAFF. The DNA of the CDR3 is TGCGCCAGCAGCTCGGACAGGAGCTCGAGGGCTTTCTTT.

In its sample, this clone was seen once. DNA of the CDR3: TGTGCCAGCAGCTTAGAAGCTAGCGCCACGACCGGGGAGCTGTTTTTT. Translation gives CASSLEASATTGELFF. The chain combines TRBV7-2 with TRBJ2-2; D is perhaps TRBD2 (6 bases). The CDR3 loop spans 16 amino acids. V was shortened by 1 base and J by 5 bases, with 14 bases between the two germline ends. Germline values: CDR1 SGHTA, CDR2 FQGNSA.

This clone was seen a handful of times. The rearrangement uses TRBV21-1 and TRBJ2-7; TRBD2 was called by the table and not checked on the DNA. TRBV21-1 is classified as a pseudogene. The CDR3 loop spans 19 amino acids. The CDR3 is CASSILGQIAGPTAYEQYF. CDR3 bases: TGTGCCAGCAGCATCCTTGGTCAAATAGCGGGACCGACAGCTTACGAGCAGTACTTC.

This clone was observed a single time. The genes are TRBV28 and TRBJ1-6; D possibly corresponds to TRBD1 (5 bases). CDR1 is MDHEN and CDR2 is SYDVKM in the germline V gene. CDR3 size: 13 residues. V dropped 6 bases and J dropped 4 bases, with 7 bases sitting between them. The CDR3 nucleotides are TGTGCCAGCAGGGGGGGGTATAATTCACCCCTCCACTTT. This gives the protein CASRGGYNSPLHF.

The V and J genes are TRBV21-1 and TRBJ1-5. TRBV21-1 is a pseudogene. The CDR3 is 12 amino acids. This CDR3 reads CASGGGNQPQHF. The CDR3 region has the DNA TGTGCCAGCGGGGGAGGTAATCAGCCCCAGCATTTT.

This chain joins TRBV19 and TRBJ1-6; D is ambiguous. The CDR3 length is 14 residues. Trimming pared 1 base from V and 6 bases from J, leaving 7 bases between. Looked up from germline, CDR1 is LNHDA and CDR2 is SQIVND (reference sequence). For the CDR3, the DNA is TGTGCCAGTAGTATAGGGGCCCTTAATTCACCCCTCCACTTT. Protein product: CASSIGALNSPLHF.

The J gene is TRBJ2-1, the V gene TRBV9, with D possibly TRBD2 on 6 matching bases. V lost 3 bases and J lost 9, with 16 bases in between. Germline V gives CDR1 SGDLS, CDR2 YYNGEE. The CDR3 sequence is 14 residues long. CDR3 amino acids: CASSASPGDSEQFF. As DNA, the CDR3 is TGTGCCAGCAGCGCCTCCCCGGGGGATAGTGAGCAGTTCTTC. Filled out from reference TRBV9 and TRBJ2-1, the complete variable domain reads DSGVTQTPKHLITATGQRVTLRCSPRSGDLSVYWYQQSLDQGLQFLIQYYNGEERAKGNILERFSAQQFPDLHSELNLSSLELGDSALYFCASSASPGDSEQFFGPGTRLTVL.

This clone came up a few times. The chain links TRBV11-2 to TRBJ1-5; a weak D match, TRBD1 (5 bases). V gave up 5 bases and J gave up 0 bases, with 8 bases separating them. Germline V gene lookup returns CDR1 SGHAT and CDR2 FQNNGV. This CDR3 has 14 residues. The CDR3: CASSRGGSNQPQHF. The CDR3 DNA follows: TGTGCCAGCAGCCGGGGGGGTAGCAATCAGCCCCAGCATTTT.

The chain recombines TRBV10-2 with TRBJ2-3, with TRBD2 as a possible D gene (7 bases). CDR1 and CDR2 from the germline V gene are WSHSY and SAAADI. This CDR3 comprises 16 residues. Trimming removed 7 bases from V and 1 base from J, with 18 bases in between. The CDR3 spells CASNVGAGARTDTQYF. DNA of the CDR3: TGCGCCAGCAATGTCGGGGCGGGGGCCCGCACAGATACGCAGTATTTT.

The rearrangement uses TRBV13 and TRBJ1-6; D is possibly TRBD1 (6 bases). Germline V CDR1 and CDR2: PRHDT, FYEKMQ (reference sequence). V was cut by 0 bases and J by 12 bases, with 15 bases left in between. CDR3 length: 15 amino acids. Here the CDR3 DNA reads TGTGCCAGCAGCTTAGGGGTTACAGGGTGGGGACCCCTCCACTTT. Amino acids: CASSLGVTGWGPLHF.

The rearrangement links TRBV6-8 to TRBJ2-1; TRBD2 matches at 10 bases. The V gene end was trimmed by 3 bases and the J gene end by 4 bases; junction bases not matched to a gene: 12. The CDR3 sequence is 18 residues long. The germline CDR1 and CDR2 sequences are MNHGY and SAAAGT. CDR3 protein: CASSYSEVEREGYNEQFF. In DNA, the CDR3 is TGTGCCAGCAGTTATTCAGAGGTGGAGCGGGAGGGTTACAATGAGCAGTTCTTC.

This clone turned up a few times. The J gene is TRBJ1-1, the V gene TRBV13, with D possibly being TRBD1 (5 bases). The CDR3 length is 12 residues. Germline V gives CDR1 PRHDT, CDR2 FYEKMQ (reference sequence). V was clipped by 5 bases and J by 5 bases, with 9 bases between them. The CDR3 region is CASSPGYTEAFF. The DNA of the CDR3 is TGTGCCAGCAGCCCAGGGTATACTGAAGCTTTCTTT.

This clone was observed a few times. The chain combines TRBV6-5 with TRBJ1-1; D is uncertain. The CDR3 covers 11 residues. V was cut by 2 bases and J by 9 bases, with 7 bases left in between. Per the germline V gene, CDR1 is MNHEY and CDR2 is SVGAGI. DNA for the CDR3: TGTGCCAGCAGTTACGGGGAGAAAGCTTTCTTT. It encodes CASSYGEKAFF.

The rearrangement uses TRBV28 and TRBJ1-1, with D uncertain. V was clipped by 3 bases and J by 2 bases, with 16 bases between them. This CDR3 region has 16 residues. CDR1 is MDHEN, CDR2 SYDVKM, per germline. The CDR3 sequence is CASSLADLVVNTEAFF. CDR3 nucleotide sequence: TGTGCCAGCAGTTTGGCAGATCTTGTTGTCAACACTGAAGCTTTCTTT.

The chain employs TRBV7-9 and TRBJ2-3; unclear D gene. The V and J ends lost 6 bases and 4 bases respectively, with 14 bases between them. The CDR3 length is 14 residues. Germline assignment: CDR1 SEHNR and CDR2 FQNEAQ (reference sequence). CDR3 residues: CASRLSSGPDTQYF. CDR3 DNA: TGTGCCAGCAGGCTCTCGTCGGGTCCAGATACGCAGTATTTT.

The gene calls are TRBV24-1 and TRBJ1-2, with D tentatively TRBD1 (6 bases). In germline, CDR1 is KGHDR, CDR2 SFDVKD. The V gene lost 5 bases and the J gene lost 4 bases, with 10 bases spanning the gap. The CDR3 runs 13 residues. DNA for the CDR3: TGTGCCACCAGTGGGGGGGGCGCCTATGGCTACACCTTC. Its protein product is CATSGGGAYGYTF.

This clone appeared many times. The chain is built from TRBV12-3 or TRBV12-4 and TRBJ2-3, with 9 nucleotides matching TRBD2. J was trimmed by 4 bases and V by 6 bases; bases with no gene match: 2. This CDR3 contains 13 residues. Here the CDR3 reads CASSAGGPDTQYF. The CDR3 nucleotides read TGTGCCAGCAGCGCGGGAGGGCCAGATACGCAGTATTTT.

The chain combines TRBV5-4 with TRBJ2-7; TRBD2 might be the D (5 bases). Germline CDR1 reads SGHNT; CDR2 reads YYREEE (reference sequence). The ends were cut back, 5 bases at V and 1 base at J, with 10 bases in the middle. This CDR3 region has 13 residues. The CDR3 DNA reads as TGTGCCAGCAGACCGAGCGGATCCTACGAGCAGTACTTC. Translation: CASRPSGSYEQYF.

This chain connects TRBV19 to TRBJ2-2; maybe TRBD1 (6 bases). Germline CDR1 LNHDA, CDR2 SQIVND (reference sequence). Trimming cost V 2 bases and J 5 bases, with 9 bases left between them. This CDR3 comprises 14 residues. CDR3 nucleotides: TGTGCCAGTAGTATATATGACAGGACCGGGGAGCTGTTTTTT. Translated, it gives CASSIYDRTGELFF. The full variable domain, rest sourced from reference TRBV19 and TRBJ2-2, is DGGITQSPKYLFRKEGQNVTLSCEQNLNHDAMYWYRQDPGQGLRLIYYSQIVNDFQKGDIAEGYSVSREKKESFPLTVTSAQKNPTAFYLCASSIYDRTGELFFGEGSRLTVL.

The chain combines TRBV7-2 with TRBJ2-5, with a tentative D call TRBD2 (7 bases). The germline V gene encodes CDR1 SGHTA and CDR2 FQGNSA. V lost 4 bases and J 5 bases, leaving 14 bases between the germline ends. The CDR3 extends over 14 amino acids. Written as DNA, the CDR3 is TGTGCCAGCAGCTCCCTGGGGGGGCTTGAGACCCAGTACTTC. This codes for CASSSLGGLETQYF.

The chain links TRBV2 to TRBJ2-1; TRBD1 might be the D (5 bases). V was shortened by 5 bases and J by 2 bases, with 10 bases between the two germline ends. The germline CDR1 and CDR2 sequences are SNHLY and FYNNEI. There are 14 residues in the CDR3. CDR3 sequence: CASSRRGPYNEQFF. Written as DNA, the CDR3 is TGTGCCAGCAGTAGAAGGGGTCCCTACAATGAGCAGTTCTTC.